What follows is one T cell receptor beta chain and its context. Its antigen is currently not known. One base away there is no much larger clone; base qualities are not given. This entry belongs to a study of shared clonotypes between healthy human individuals (TCRdb year 2020). With regard to the full study: A few men and a couple of women, aged 18 to 49 years, made up the cohort. For each donor, three plates each were used for CD4 naive and CD4 memory, two plates were used for CD8 naive, and one plate was used for CD8 memory. Different laboratories and diverse techniques were used to prepare libraries and sequence TCR repertoires, to increase sequencing depth and limit assay-specific biases. To estimate repertoire size and how much clonotype sharing occurs between individuals, the study deeply sequenced the blood TCR repertoires of five healthy adults. Per donor, leukapheresis produced somewhere between about 0.85 and 9.5 billion PBMCs. The research as a whole found: Pairwise subsampling indicated that sequencing depth was expected to affect the degree of clonotype sharing among donors. Sampling was restricted to blood, and TCR repertoires in tissue are likely to differ from TCR repertoires in blood. Naive subsets generally had larger estimated clonotype richness than memory subsets. Even with the large sequencing depth, rarefaction of the sorted-subset datasets indicated that sequencing was incomplete. Compared with non-shared clonotypes, the clonotypes found in all four sorted-subset donors had higher generation probabilities. Because the study included only a small number of donors, the genetic and exposure-history diversity represented was limited. Sharing across several donors was observed for around 5% of naive CD4, less than 4% of naive CD8, 2.3% of memory CD4, and roughly 0.4% of memory CD8 clonotypes.

The donors were healthy, HIV-negative adults with no recently reported acute infections or vaccinations. Only Caucasian adults living in Nashville, Tennessee, USA were represented among the donors. CD4+ T cells were enriched through magnetic negative selection, after which naive cells were positively selected on CD45RA and the remaining negative fraction served as the memory subset. Blood was obtained by leukapheresis, after which PBMCs were separated by Ficoll-Histopaque density gradient centrifugation and cryopreserved in liquid nitrogen vapor phase. Analytical flow cytometry was used to check the purity and quantity of each magnetically sorted T cell population. Genomic DNA was isolated from every sorted fraction and measured by UV absorbance on a Nanodrop 2000c. TCR CDR3 regions were amplified from genomic DNA by multiplex PCR using the deep immunoSEQ assay. Extracted genomic DNA from each cell subset was distributed evenly across all wells of several immunoSEQ 96-well plates, and each plate was treated as a replicate. For sorted subsets, 150 to 200 ng genomic DNA, equal to tens of thousands of T cell genomes, was loaded into each replicate PCR. Purified libraries were measured with a Qubit 3.0 fluorometer, size-checked on a Bioanalyzer 2100, and measured again with the KAPA Library Quantification kit. A separate single-read 150-cycle Illumina NextSeq 550 flow cell was used to sequence each immunoSEQ 96-well plate. Per the original workflow: Because the immunoSEQ output included only junctional sequences and no quality scores, the filtering could not be the same as the filtering used for full-length reads. To assign V/J genes and CDR3, sequences were annotated using PyIR, a Python wrapper for IgBLAST v1.9, with IMGT germline references. Reads were removed for weak V/J assignments (E-value above 1e-6), missing CDR3, stop codons, out-of-frame junctions, or ambiguous translated residues. V3J clonotypes were defined as sequences sharing an identical inferred V gene, J gene, and CDR3 amino acid sequence. The percentage overlap between two repertoires was calculated by dividing the number of shared unique clonotypes by the size of the smaller repertoire. Three approaches were used to assess repertoire richness: RTK rarefaction, the Chao1 estimator, and Recon v2.1 estimates of unobserved clonotypes. OLGA was used to compute generation probabilities for all TCRbeta clonotypes that the gDNA method yielded from a handful of donors. Held by TCRdb, this immuneACCESS table contains in-frame sequences only and omits some clones. Under half of the omission traces to an unresolved V gene where checked; the cause of the rest is unknown. The V and J calls and clone size were taken over from that table, and D and trimming were inferred from the DNA. Here the sample has about 2.4 million clones; approximately 94% occur a single time. Together, the top ten hold 0.36% of the sample.

V and J are truncated by 1 base and 1 base respectively, leaving an intervening sequence of 8 bases. The germline V gene encodes CDR1 MNHNS and CDR2 SASEGT. The CDR3 sequence holds 15 residues, the cysteine and phenylalanine included. The sequence is cut down to CDR3 DNA, 45 bases in frame from base 1. Here the chain combines TRBV6-1 and TRBJ1-5; no D gene can be assigned with confidence. The sample taken for sequencing was naive CD4+ T cells from PBMCs. The cell subset or site label, read with the paper, signifies: CD45RA+ positively selected. This receptor was identified in a young man in good health. Some clones in this sample may be carry-over from other donors' samples. The CDR3 region reads CASSEGSRSNQPQHF. The bases read TGTGCCAGCAGTGAAGGGAGTAGGAGCAATCAGCCCCAGCATTTT.